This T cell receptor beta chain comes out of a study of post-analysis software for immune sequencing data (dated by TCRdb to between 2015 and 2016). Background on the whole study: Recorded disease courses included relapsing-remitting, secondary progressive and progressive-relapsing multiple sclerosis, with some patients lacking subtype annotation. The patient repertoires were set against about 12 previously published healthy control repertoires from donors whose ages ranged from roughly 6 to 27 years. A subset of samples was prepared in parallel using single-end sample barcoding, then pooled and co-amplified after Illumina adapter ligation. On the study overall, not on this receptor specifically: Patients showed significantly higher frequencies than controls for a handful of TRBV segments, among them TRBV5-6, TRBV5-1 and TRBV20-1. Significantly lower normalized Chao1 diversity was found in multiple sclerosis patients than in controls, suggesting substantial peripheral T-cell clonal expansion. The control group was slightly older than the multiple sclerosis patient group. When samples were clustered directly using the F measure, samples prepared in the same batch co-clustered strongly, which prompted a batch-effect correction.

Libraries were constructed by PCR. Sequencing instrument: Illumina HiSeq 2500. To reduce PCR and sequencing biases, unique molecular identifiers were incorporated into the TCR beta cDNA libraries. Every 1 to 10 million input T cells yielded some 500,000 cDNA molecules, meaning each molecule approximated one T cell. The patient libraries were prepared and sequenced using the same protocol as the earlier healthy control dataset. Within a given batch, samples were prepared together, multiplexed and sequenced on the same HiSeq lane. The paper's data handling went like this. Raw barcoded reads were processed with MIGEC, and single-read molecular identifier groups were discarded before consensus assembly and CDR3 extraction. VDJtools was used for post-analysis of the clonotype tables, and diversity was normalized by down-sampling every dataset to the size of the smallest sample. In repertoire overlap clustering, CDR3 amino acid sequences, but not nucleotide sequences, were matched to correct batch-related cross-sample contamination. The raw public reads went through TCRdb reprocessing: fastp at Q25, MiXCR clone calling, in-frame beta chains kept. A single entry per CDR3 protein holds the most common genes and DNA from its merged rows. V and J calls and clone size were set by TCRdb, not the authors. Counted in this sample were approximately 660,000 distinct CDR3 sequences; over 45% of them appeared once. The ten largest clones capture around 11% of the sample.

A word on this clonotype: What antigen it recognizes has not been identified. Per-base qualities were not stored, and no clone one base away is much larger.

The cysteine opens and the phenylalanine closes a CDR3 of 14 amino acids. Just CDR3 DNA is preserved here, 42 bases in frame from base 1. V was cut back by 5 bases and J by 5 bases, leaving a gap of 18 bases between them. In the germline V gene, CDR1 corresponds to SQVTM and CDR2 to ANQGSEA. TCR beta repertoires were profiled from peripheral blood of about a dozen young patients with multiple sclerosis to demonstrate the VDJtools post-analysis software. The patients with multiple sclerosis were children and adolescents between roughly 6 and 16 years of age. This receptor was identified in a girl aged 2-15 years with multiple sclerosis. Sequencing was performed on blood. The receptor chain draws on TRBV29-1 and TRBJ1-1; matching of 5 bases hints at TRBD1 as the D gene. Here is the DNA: TGCAGCGTTAGGGCCCTGGGGGAGAGGACTGAAGCTTTCTTT. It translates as CSVRALGERTEAFF. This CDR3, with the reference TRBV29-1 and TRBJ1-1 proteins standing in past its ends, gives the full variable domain SAVISQKPSRDICQRGTSLTIQCQVDSQVTMMFWYRQQPGQSLTLIATANQGSEATYESGFVIDKFPISRPNLTFSTLTVSNMSPEDSSIYLCSVRALGERTEAFFGQGTRLTVV.